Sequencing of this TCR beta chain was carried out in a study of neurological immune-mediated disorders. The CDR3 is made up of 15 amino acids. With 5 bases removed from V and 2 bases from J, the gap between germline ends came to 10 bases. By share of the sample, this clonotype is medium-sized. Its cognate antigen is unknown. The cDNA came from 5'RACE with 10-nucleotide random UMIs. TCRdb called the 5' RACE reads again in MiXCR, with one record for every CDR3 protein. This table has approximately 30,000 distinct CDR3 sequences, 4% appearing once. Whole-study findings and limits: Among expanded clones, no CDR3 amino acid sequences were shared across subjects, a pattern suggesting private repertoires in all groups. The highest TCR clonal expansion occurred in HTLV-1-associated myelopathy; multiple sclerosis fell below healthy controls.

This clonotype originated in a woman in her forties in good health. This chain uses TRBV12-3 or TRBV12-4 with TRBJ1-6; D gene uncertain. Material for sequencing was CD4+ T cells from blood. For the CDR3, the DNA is TGTGCCAGCAGTGTGTCTGGAGCCTATAATTCACCCCTCCACTTT. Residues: CASSVSGAYNSPLHF.